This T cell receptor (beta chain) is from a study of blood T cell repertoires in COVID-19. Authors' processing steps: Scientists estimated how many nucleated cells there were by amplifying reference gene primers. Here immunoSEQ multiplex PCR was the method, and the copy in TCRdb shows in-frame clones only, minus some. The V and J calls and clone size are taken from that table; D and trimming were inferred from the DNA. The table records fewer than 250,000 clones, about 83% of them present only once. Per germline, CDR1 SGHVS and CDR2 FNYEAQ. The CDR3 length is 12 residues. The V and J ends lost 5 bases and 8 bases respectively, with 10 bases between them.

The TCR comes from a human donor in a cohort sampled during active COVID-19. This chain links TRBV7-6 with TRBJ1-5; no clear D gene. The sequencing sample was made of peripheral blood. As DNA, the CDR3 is TGTGCCAGCAGCCATCCCTCGGAGCCCCAGCATTTT. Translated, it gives CASSHPSEPQHF.